One sample yielded the 8 T cell receptor beta chains listed below, sequenced in a study of cytomegalovirus exposure and HLA in healthy donors. Some clones are missing from TCRdb's copy, which holds only in-frame ones; the method was immunoSEQ multiplex PCR. The sample lists tens of thousands of clones, over 95% occurring once. Sequenced material: PBMCs. The receptors here all came from a man younger than 35 in good health and CMV-seronegative.

This chain connects TRBV29-1 to TRBJ2-3; 7 bases fit TRBD1. Trimming at V came to 6 bases and at J to 2 bases, leaving 8 bases not matched to a gene. There are 14 residues in the CDR3. The V gene's germline CDR1 is SQVTM and CDR2 ANQGSEA. The CDR3 bases are TGCAGCGTCTCTGAGGGACAGTCCACAGATACGCAGTATTTT. Its protein is CSVSEGQSTDTQYF.

Remarks on this clone: One end of the junction varies from germline; a read error may be responsible. The V call is TRBV7-8, the J call TRBJ2-3; 8 nucleotides match TRBD2. Germline V gives CDR1 SGHVS, CDR2 FQNEAQ. CDR3 length equals 17 residues. CDR3 DNA sequence: TGTGCCAGCAGTTTAGACGGACTAGCTATAACCACAGATACGCAGTATTTT. Translating gives CASSLDGLAITTDTQYF.

J is TRBJ1-2 and V is TRBV5-5, with 7 bases aligning to TRBD1. The CDR3 spans 14 residues. Germline CDR1 reads SGHKS; CDR2 reads YYEKEE (reference sequence). V trimming: 4 bases; J trimming: 2 bases; junction bases outside the gene matches: 5. CDR3 protein: CASSAYRGNYGYTF. For the CDR3, the DNA is TGTGCCAGCAGCGCCTACAGGGGAAACTATGGCTACACCTTC.

The rearrangement joins TRBV7-8 to TRBJ2-5; unclear D gene. V gave up 1 base and J gave up 5 bases, with 8 bases separating them. The CDR3 is 13 residues long. Germline CDR1 reads SGHVS; CDR2 reads FQNEAQ. CDR3 in amino acids: CASSLGLVETQYF. CDR3 coding DNA: TGTGCCAGCAGCTTAGGGCTAGTGGAGACCCAGTACTTC.

The V call is TRBV7-9, the J call TRBJ2-7, with D possibly matching TRBD1 (6 bases). The CDR3 is 16 residues long. Germline V gene lookup returns CDR1 SEHNR and CDR2 FQNEAQ (reference sequence). The ends were cut back, 4 bases at V and 3 bases at J, with 19 bases in the middle. CDR3 protein: CASSSTDRLQGYEQYF. DNA of the CDR3: TGTGCCAGCAGCTCGACGGACAGACTACAGGGCTACGAGCAGTACTTC.

The CDR3 DNA reads as TGTGCCAGCAGCTTGAGTGGACAGGGGGGATACGAGCAGTACTTC. Amino acids: CASSLSGQGGYEQYF. The chain joins TRBV5-4 to TRBJ2-7, with 10 bases aligning to TRBD1. Looked up from germline, CDR1 is SGHNT and CDR2 is YYREEE (reference sequence). V lost 1 base, J lost 4 bases, and 5 bases stayed unmatched. The length of the CDR3 is 15 residues.

The genes are TRBV27 and TRBJ2-2, with unresolved D. There are 13 residues in the CDR3. The germline gives CDR1 MNHEY, CDR2 SMNVEV (reference sequence). Trimming pared 6 bases from V and 1 base from J, leaving 6 bases between. For the CDR3, the DNA is TGTGCCAGCAGCGCAGAGAACACCGGGGAGCTGTTTTTT. It translates to CASSAENTGELFF.

The chain uses TRBV9 and TRBJ1-1, with 7 bases matching TRBD1. The V segment lost 3 bases and the J segment 7 bases; nucleotides outside the gene matches: 6. There are 13 residues in the CDR3. Germline V lookup: CDR1 SGDLS, CDR2 YYNGEE. CDR3 sequence reads: CASSAAGQLEAFF. The CDR3 DNA sequence: TGTGCCAGCAGCGCGGCGGGACAGCTTGAAGCTTTCTTT.